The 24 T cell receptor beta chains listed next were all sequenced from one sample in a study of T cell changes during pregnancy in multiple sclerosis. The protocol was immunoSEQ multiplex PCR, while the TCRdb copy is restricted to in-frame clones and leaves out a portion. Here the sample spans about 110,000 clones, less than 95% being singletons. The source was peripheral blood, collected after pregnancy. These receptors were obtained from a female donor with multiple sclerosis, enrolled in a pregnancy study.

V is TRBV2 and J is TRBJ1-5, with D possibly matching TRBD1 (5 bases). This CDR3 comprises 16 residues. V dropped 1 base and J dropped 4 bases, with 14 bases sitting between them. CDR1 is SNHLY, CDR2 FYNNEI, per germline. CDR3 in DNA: TGTGCCAGCAGTGAAGATGCGGGACTTAGAAATCAGCCCCAGCATTTT. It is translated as CASSEDAGLRNQPQHF.

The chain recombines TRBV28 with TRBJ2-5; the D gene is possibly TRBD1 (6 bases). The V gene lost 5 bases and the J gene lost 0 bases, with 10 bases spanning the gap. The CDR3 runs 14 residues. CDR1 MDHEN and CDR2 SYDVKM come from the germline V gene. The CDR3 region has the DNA TGTGCCAGCAGTGTGCAGGGGTACCAAGAGACCCAGTACTTC. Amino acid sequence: CASSVQGYQETQYF.

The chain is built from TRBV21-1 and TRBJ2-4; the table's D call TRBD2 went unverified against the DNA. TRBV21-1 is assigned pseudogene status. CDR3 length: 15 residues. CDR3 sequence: CASSKLVRSEDIQYF. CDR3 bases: TGTGCCAGCAGCAAACTCGTACGGTCTGAGGACATTCAGTACTTC.

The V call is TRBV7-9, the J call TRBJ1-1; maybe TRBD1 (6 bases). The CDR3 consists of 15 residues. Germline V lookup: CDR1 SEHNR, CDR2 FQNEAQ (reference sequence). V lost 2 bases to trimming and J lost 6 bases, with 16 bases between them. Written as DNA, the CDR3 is TGTGCCAGCAGCTTAAACCAACAGGGAAGTCCTGAAGCTTTCTTT. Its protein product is CASSLNQQGSPEAFF.

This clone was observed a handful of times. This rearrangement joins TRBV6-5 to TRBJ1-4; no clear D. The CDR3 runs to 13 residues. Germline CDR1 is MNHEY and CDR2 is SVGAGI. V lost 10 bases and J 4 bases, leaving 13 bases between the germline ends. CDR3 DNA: TGTGCCACCATGAGAGGGATTAATGAAAAACTGTTTTTT. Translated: CATMRGINEKLFF.

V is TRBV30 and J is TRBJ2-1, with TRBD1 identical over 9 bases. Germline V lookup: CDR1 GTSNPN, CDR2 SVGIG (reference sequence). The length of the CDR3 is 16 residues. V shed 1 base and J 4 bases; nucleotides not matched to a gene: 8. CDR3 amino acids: CAWSGGGQGRYNEQFF. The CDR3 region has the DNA TGTGCCTGGAGTGGTGGGGGACAGGGACGTTACAATGAGCAGTTCTTC.

The CDR3 bases are TGTGCCAGCAGCCCACAGGGCCCCGCGTACTATGGCTACACCTTC. It is translated as CASSPQGPAYYGYTF. This rearrangement joins TRBV6-6 to TRBJ1-2; a weak D match, TRBD1 (6 bases). Germline loops: CDR1 MNHNY, CDR2 SVGAGI (reference sequence). V was pared by 6 bases and J by 3 bases, with 17 bases between. The CDR3 covers 15 residues.

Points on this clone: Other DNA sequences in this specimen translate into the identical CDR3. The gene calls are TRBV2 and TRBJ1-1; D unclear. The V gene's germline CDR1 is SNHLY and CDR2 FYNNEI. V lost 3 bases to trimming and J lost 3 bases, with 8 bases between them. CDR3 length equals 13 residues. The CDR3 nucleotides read TGTGCCAGCAGTGATAGAGGGTACACTGAAGCTTTCTTT. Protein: CASSDRGYTEAFF. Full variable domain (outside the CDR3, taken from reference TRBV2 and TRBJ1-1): EPEVTQTPSHQVTQMGQEVILRCVPISNHLYFYWYRQILGQKVEFLVSFYNNEISEKSEIFDDQFSVERPDGSNFTLKIRSTKLEDSAMYFCASSDRGYTEAFFGQGTRLTVV.

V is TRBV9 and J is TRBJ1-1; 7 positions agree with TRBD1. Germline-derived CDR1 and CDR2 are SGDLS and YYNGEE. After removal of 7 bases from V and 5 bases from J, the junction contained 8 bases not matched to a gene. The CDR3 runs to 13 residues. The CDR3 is CASGRTGETEAFF. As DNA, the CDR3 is TGTGCCAGCGGGAGAACAGGGGAAACTGAAGCTTTCTTT. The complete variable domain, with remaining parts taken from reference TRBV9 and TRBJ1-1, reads DSGVTQTPKHLITATGQRVTLRCSPRSGDLSVYWYQQSLDQGLQFLIQYYNGEERAKGNILERFSAQQFPDLHSELNLSSLELGDSALYFCASGRTGETEAFFGQGTRLTVV.

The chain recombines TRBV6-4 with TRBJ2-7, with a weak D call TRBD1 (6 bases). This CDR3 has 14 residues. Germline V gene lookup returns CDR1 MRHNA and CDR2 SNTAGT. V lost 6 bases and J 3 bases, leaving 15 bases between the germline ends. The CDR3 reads CASRPNRDRYEQYF. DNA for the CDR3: TGTGCCAGCAGGCCTAACAGGGATCGCTACGAGCAGTACTTC.

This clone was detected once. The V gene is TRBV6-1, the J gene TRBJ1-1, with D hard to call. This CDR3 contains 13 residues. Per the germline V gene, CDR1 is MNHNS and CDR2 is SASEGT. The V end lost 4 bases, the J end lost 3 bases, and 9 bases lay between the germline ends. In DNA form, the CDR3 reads TGTGCCAGCAGTGCGATACGGGACACTGAAGCTTTCTTT. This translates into CASSAIRDTEAFF.

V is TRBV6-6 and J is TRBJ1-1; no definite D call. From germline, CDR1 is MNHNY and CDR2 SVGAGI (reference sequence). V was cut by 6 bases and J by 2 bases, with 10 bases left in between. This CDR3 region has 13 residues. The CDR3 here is CASSPVQNTEAFF. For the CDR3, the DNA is TGTGCCAGCAGCCCGGTCCAAAACACTGAAGCTTTCTTT.

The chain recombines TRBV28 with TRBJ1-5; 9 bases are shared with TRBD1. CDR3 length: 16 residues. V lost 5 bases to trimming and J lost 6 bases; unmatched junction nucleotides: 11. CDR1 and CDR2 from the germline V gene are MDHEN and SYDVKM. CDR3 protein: CASSPAGTGSFQPQHF. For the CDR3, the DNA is TGTGCCAGCAGTCCCGCCGGGACAGGGAGCTTTCAGCCCCAGCATTTT.

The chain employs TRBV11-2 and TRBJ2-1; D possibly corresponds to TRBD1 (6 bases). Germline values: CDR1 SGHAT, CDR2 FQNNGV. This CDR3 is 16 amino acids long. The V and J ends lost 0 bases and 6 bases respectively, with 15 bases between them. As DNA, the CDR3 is TGTGCCAGCAGCTTAGATCTAAGGGGGACGGGCAATGAGCAGTTCTTC. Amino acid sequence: CASSLDLRGTGNEQFF.

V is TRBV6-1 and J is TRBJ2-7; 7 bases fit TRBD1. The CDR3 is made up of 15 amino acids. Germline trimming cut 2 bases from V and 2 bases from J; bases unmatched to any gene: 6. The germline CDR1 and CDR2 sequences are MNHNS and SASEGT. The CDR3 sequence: CASSESPGQPYEQYF. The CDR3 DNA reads TGTGCCAGCAGTGAATCCCCGGGACAGCCCTACGAGCAGTACTTC.

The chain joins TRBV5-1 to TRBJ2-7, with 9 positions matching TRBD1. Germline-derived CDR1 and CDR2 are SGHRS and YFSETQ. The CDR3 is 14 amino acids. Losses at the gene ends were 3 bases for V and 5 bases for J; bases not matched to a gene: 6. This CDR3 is CASSSGTGPDEQYF. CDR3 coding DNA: TGCGCCAGCAGCTCAGGGACAGGGCCAGACGAGCAGTACTTC.

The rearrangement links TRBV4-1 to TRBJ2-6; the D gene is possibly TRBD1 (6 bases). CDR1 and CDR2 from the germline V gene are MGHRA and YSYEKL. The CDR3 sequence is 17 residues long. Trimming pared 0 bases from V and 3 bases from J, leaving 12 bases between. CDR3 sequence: CASSQDGGPVGANVLTF. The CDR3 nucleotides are TGCGCCAGCAGCCAAGATGGGGGCCCGGTTGGGGCCAACGTCCTGACTTTC.

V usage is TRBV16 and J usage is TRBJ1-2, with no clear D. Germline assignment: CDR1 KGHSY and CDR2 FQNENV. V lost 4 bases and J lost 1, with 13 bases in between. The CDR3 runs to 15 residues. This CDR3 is CASSLSAHSNYGYTF. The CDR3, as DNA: TGTGCCAGCAGCCTCTCCGCCCACAGTAACTATGGCTACACCTTC.

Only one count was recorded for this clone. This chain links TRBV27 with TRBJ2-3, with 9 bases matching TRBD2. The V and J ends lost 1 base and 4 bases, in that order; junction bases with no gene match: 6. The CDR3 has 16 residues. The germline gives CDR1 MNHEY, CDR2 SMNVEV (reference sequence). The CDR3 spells CASSLYWREGADTQYF. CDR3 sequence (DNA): TGTGCCAGCAGTTTATACTGGCGGGAGGGCGCAGATACGCAGTATTTT.

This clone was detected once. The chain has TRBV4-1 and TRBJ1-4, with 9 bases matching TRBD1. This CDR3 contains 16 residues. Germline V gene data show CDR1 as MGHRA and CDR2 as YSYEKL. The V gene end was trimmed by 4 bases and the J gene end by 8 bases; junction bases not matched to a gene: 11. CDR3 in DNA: TGCGCCAGCAGCCGCCTGCCGGGACAGGGAAACGAAAAACTGTTTTTT. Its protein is CASSRLPGQGNEKLFF.

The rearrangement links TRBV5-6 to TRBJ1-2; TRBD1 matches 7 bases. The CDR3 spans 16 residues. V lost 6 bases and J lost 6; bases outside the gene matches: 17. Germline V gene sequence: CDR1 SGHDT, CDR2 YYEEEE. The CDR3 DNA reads TGTGCCAGCACCCCAGACAGGGTTCTCCCCCGGCATGGCTACACCTTC. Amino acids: CASTPDRVLPRHGYTF.

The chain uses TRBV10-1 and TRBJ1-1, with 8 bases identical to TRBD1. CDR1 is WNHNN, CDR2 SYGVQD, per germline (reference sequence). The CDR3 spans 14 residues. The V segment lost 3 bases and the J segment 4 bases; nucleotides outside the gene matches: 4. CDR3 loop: CASSESGGGTEAFF. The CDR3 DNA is TGCGCCAGCAGTGAATCAGGGGGCGGCACTGAAGCTTTCTTT.

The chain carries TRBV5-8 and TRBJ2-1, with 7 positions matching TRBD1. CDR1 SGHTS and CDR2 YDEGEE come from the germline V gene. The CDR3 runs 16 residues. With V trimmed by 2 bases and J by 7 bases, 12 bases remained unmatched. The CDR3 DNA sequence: TGTGCCAGCAGCTTCGGATCCCGAGACAGGGTAAATGAGCAGTTCTTC. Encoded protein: CASSFGSRDRVNEQFF. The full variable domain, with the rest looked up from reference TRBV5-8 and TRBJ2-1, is EAGVTQSPTHLIKTRGQQATLRCSPISGHTSVYWYQQALGLGLQFLLWYDEGEERNRGNFPPRFSGRQFPNYSSELNVNALELEDSALYLCASSFGSRDRVNEQFFGPGTRLTVL.

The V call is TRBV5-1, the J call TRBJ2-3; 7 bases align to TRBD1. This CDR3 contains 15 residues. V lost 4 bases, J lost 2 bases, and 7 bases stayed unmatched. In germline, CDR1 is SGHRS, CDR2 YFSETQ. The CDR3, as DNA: TGCGCCAGCAGCCCTCGGGACAGAAACACAGATACGCAGTATTTT. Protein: CASSPRDRNTDTQYF.